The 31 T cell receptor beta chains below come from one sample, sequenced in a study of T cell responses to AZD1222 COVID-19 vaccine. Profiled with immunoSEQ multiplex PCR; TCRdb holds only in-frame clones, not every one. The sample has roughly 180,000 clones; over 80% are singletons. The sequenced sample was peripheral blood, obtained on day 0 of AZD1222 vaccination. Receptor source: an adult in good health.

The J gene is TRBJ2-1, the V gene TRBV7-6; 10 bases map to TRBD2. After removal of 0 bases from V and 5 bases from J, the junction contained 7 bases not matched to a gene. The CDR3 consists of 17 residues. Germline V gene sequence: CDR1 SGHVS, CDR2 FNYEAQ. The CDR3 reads CASSLAAGGPVNNEQFF. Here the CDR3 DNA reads TGTGCCAGCAGCTTAGCAGCGGGGGGGCCTGTCAACAATGAGCAGTTCTTC.

In nucleotides, the CDR3 is TGTGCCTGGAGTGCAGGGGATGGAAATTCACCCCTCCACTTT. This codes for CAWSAGDGNSPLHF. The chain couples TRBV30 to TRBJ1-6, with D perhaps TRBD1 (6 bases). V was clipped by 1 base and J by 7 bases, with 11 bases between them. Germline V gene data show CDR1 as GTSNPN and CDR2 as SVGIG (reference sequence). The CDR3 length is 14 residues.

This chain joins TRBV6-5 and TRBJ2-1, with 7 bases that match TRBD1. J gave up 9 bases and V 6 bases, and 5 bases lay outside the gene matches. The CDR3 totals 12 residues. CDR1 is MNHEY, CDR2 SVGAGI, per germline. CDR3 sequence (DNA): TGTGCCAGCAGCAGGTCAGGGGGTGAGCAGTTCTTC. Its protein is CASSRSGGEQFF.

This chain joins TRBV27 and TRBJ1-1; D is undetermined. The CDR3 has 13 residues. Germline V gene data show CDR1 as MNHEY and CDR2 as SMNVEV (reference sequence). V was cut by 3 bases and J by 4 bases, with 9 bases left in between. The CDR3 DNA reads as TGTGCCAGCAGTTTTATAGGGTCCACTGAAGCTTTCTTT. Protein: CASSFIGSTEAFF.

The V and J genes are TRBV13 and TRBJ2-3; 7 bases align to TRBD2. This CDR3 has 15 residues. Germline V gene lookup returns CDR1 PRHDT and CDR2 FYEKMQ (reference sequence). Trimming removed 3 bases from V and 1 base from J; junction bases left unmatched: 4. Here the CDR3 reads CASSFRTSGTDTQYF. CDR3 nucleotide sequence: TGTGCCAGCAGCTTTCGCACTAGCGGCACAGATACGCAGTATTTT.

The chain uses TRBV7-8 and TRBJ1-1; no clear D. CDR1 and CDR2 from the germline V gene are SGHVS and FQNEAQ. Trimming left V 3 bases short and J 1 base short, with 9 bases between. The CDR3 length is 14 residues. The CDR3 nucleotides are TGTGCCAGCAGCTTTTCGGCGGCGAACACTGAAGCTTTCTTT. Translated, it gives CASSFSAANTEAFF.

CDR3 amino acids: CAISESLGELRGYTF. The CDR3 DNA reads TGTGCCATCAGTGAGTCGTTAGGGGAATTACGGGGCTACACCTTC. The chain has TRBV10-3 and TRBJ1-2, with D tentatively TRBD1 (5 bases). The CDR3 sequence is 15 residues long. Germline V gene data show CDR1 as ENHRY and CDR2 as SYGVKD. V dropped 0 bases and J dropped 8 bases, with 16 bases sitting between them.

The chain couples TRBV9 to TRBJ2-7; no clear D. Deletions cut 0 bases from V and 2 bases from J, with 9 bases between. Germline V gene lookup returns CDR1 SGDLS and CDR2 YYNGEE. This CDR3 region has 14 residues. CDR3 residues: CASSVVPGPYEQYF. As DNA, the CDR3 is TGTGCCAGCAGCGTAGTCCCAGGCCCCTACGAGCAGTACTTC.

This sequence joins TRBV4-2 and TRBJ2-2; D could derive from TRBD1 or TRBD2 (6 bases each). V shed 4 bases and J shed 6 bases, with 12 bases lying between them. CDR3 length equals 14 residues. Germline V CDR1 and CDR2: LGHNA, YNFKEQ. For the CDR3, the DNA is TGTGCCAGCAGCCCGGAGGGGGATTCCGGGGAGCTGTTTTTT. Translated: CASSPEGDSGELFF.

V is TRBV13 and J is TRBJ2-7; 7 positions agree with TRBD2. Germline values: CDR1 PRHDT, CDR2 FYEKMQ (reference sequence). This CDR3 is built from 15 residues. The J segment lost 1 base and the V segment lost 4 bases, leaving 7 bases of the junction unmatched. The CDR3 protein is CASSWTYSGSYEQYF. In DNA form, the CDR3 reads TGTGCCAGCAGCTGGACCTATAGCGGGTCCTACGAGCAGTACTTC.

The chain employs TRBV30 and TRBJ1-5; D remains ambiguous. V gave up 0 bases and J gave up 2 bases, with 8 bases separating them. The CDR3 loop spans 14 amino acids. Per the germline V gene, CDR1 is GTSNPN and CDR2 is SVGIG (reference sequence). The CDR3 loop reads CAWSVLGGNQPQHF. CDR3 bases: TGTGCCTGGAGTGTACTGGGAGGCAATCAGCCCCAGCATTTT.

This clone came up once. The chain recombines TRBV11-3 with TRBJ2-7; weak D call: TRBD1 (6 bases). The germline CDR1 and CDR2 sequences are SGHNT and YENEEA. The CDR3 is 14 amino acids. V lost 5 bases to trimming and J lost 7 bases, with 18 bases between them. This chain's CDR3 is CASSQKQGLGEQYF. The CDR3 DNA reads TGTGCCAGCAGCCAAAAACAGGGATTGGGGGAGCAGTACTTC.

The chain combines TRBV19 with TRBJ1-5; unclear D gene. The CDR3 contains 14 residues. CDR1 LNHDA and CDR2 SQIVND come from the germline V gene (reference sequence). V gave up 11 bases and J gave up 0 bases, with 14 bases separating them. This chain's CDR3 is CASSFHGSNQPQHF. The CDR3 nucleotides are TGTGCCTCCAGCTTTCACGGTAGCAATCAGCCCCAGCATTTT. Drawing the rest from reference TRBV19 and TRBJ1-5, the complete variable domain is DGGITQSPKYLFRKEGQNVTLSCEQNLNHDAMYWYRQDPGQGLRLIYYSQIVNDFQKGDIAEGYSVSREKKESFPLTVTSAQKNPTAFYLCASSFHGSNQPQHFGDGTRLSIL.

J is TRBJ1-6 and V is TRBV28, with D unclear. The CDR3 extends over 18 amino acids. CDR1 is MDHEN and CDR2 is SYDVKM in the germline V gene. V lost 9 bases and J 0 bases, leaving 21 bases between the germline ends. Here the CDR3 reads CASLSTLRGSSYNSPLHF. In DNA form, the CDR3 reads TGTGCCAGTCTTTCGACCCTCAGAGGGAGCTCCTATAATTCACCCCTCCACTTT.

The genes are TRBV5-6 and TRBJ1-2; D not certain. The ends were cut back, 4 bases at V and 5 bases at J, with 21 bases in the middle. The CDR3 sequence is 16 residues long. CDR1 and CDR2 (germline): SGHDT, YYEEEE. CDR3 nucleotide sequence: TGTGCCAGCAGCCTTGCTGGTTCAGGCTTGGGGTATGGCTACACCTTC. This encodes CASSLAGSGLGYGYTF.

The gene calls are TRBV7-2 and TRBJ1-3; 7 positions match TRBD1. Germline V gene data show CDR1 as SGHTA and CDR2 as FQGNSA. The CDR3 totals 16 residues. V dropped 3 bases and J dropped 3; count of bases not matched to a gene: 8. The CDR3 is CASSFRQGGGGNTIYF. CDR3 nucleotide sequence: TGTGCCAGCAGCTTTCGACAGGGAGGGGGTGGAAACACCATATATTTT.

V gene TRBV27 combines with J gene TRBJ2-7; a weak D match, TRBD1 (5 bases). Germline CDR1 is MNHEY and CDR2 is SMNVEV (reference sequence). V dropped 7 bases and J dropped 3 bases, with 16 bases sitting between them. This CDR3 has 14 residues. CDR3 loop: CASKTREISYEQYF. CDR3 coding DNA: TGTGCCAGCAAAACCAGGGAAATAAGCTACGAGCAGTACTTC.

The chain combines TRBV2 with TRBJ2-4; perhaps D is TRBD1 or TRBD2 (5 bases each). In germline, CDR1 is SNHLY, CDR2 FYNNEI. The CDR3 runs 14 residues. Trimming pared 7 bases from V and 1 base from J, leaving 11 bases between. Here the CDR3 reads CASTNEGAKNIQYF. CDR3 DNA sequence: TGTGCCAGCACCAACGAGGGGGCCAAAAACATTCAGTACTTC.

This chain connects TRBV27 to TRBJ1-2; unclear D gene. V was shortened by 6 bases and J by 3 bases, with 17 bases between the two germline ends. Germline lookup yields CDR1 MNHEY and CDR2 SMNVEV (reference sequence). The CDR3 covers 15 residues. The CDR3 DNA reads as TGTGCCAGCAGGGGTGCGGTGACCCGCGACTATGGCTACACCTTC. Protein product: CASRGAVTRDYGYTF.

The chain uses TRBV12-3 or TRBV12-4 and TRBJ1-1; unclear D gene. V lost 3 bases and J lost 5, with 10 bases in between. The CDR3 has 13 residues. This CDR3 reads CASSFGRRTEAFF. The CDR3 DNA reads TGTGCCAGCAGTTTCGGTAGGAGGACTGAAGCTTTCTTT.

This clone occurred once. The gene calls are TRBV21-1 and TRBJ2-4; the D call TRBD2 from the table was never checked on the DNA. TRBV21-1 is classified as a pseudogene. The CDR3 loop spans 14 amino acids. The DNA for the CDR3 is TGTGCCAGCAGCAAAGCGCTAGGGAGAGACATTCAGTACTTC. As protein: CASSKALGRDIQYF.

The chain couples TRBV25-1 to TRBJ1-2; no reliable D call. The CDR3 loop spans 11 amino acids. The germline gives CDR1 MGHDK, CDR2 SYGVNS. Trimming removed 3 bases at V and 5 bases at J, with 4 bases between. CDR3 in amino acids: CASSDRYGYTF. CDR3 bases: TGTGCCAGCAGTGATCGTTATGGCTACACCTTC.

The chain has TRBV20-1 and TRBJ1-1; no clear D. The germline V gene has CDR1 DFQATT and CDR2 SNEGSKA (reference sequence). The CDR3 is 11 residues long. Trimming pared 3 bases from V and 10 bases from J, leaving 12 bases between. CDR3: CSARESLGAFF. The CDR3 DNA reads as TGCAGTGCTAGGGAAAGTCTTGGAGCTTTCTTT.

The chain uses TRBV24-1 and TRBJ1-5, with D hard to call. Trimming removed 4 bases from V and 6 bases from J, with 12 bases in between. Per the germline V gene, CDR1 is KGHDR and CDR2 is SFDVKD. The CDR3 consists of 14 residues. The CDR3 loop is CATSDGRQAQPQHF. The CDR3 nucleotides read TGTGCCACCAGTGACGGACGCCAGGCTCAGCCCCAGCATTTT.

The CDR3 region has the DNA TGTGCCAGCAGCTTGTCGCTAGCGGGACAGACTAGCGAAGAGACCCAGTACTTC. As protein: CASSLSLAGQTSEETQYF. V and J are TRBV5-6 and TRBJ2-5, with 9 positions matching TRBD2. Germline V gene lookup returns CDR1 SGHDT and CDR2 YYEEEE. The trim removed 1 base at V and 3 bases at J, leaving 13 bases unmatched. CDR3 length: 18 amino acids. Full variable domain (remainder filled in from reference TRBV5-6 and TRBJ2-5): DAGVTQSPTHLIKTRGQQVTLRCSPKSGHDTVSWYQQALGQGPQFIFQYYEEEERQRGNFPDRFSGHQFPNYSSELNVNALLLGDSALYLCASSLSLAGQTSEETQYFGPGTRLLVL.

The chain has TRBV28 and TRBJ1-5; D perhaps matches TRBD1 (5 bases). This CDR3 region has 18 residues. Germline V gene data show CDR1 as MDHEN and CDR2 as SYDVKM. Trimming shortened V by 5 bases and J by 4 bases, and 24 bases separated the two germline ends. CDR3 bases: TGTGCCAGCAGTCTCCGGGCATTGTTTGGCAGGGAAAATCAGCCCCAGCATTTT. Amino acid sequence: CASSLRALFGRENQPQHF.

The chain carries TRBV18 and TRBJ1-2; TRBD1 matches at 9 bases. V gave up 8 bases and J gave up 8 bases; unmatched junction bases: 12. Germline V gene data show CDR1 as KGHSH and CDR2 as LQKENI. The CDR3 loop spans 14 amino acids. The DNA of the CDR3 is TGTGCCAGCGTCGGTGATCGGACAGGGGAGGGCTACACCTTC. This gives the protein CASVGDRTGEGYTF.

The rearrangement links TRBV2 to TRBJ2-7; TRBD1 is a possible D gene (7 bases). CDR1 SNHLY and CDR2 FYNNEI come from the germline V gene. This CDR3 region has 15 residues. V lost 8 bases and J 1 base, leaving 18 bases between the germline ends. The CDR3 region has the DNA TGTGCCAGCTTCCAGGCGGGACAGATATCCTACGAGCAGTACTTC. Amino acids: CASFQAGQISYEQYF.

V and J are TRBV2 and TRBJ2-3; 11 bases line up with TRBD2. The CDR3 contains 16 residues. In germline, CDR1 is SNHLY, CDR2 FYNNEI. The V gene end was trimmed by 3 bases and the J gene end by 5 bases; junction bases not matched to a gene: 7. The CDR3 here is CASSDRLAGGRDTQYF. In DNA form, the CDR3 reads TGTGCCAGCAGTGATCGGCTAGCGGGGGGCCGAGATACGCAGTATTTT.

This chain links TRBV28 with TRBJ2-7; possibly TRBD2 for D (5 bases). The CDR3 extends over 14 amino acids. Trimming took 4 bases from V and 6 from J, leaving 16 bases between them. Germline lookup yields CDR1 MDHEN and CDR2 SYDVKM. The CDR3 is CASSYTGIIVEQYF. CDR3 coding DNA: TGTGCCAGCAGTTACACGGGGATCATAGTCGAGCAGTACTTC.

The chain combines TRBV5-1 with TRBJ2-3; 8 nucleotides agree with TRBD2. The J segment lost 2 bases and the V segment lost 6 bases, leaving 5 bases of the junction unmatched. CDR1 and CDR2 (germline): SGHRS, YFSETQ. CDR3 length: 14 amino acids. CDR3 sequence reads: CASNIAGSTDTQYF. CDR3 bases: TGCGCCAGCAACATAGCGGGATCCACAGATACGCAGTATTTT.